This T cell receptor (beta chain) was captured in a study of blood T cell repertoires in COVID-19. Regarding this clone: One junction end disagrees with the germline gene, perhaps due to a read error.

The CDR3 is 11 residues long. Germline-derived CDR1 and CDR2 are SGDLS and YYNGEE. Produced via immunoSEQ multiplex PCR; TCRdb's table is partial and in-frame only. The sample contains over 150,000 clones, roughly 83% of which appear only once. V usage is TRBV9 and J usage is TRBJ1-5; D call uncertain. This TCR derives from a middle-aged woman with COVID-19, enrolled during active disease. The source material was peripheral blood. CDR3: CASSDVGQVAF. The CDR3 nucleotides are TGTGCCAGCAGCGATGTAGGTCAGGTCGCCTTT.